This entry lists 14 T cell receptor beta chains sequenced from one sample in a study of shared clonotypes between healthy human individuals. The method was immunoSEQ multiplex PCR; TCRdb's version includes in-frame clones alone and lacks a portion of them. Among around 2.5 million clones listed, roughly 93% were seen once. Sequencing was done on a sample of naive CD4+ T cells from PBMCs. As to subset: CD45RA+ positively selected. The receptors were gathered from a man aged 18 to 30 in good health. Some clones in this sample may be carry-over from other donors' samples.

V usage is TRBV18 and J usage is TRBJ2-5; D is possibly TRBD1 (5 bases). The V and J ends lost 3 bases and 5 bases respectively, with 13 bases between them. The germline CDR1 and CDR2 sequences are KGHSH and LQKENI. The length of the CDR3 is 14 residues. CDR3 coding DNA: TGTGCCAGCTCACCGTTGCAGGGTCGGGAGACCCAGTACTTC. It yields the protein CASSPLQGRETQYF.

The chain carries TRBV5-6 and TRBJ1-5, with D perhaps matching TRBD1 (6 bases). This CDR3 is 16 amino acids long. Per germline, CDR1 SGHDT and CDR2 YYEEEE. The V end lost 4 bases, the J end lost 2 bases, and 16 bases lay between the germline ends. The DNA of the CDR3 is TGTGCCAGCAGCCCCTCACAGGGAACGGGCAATCAGCCCCAGCATTTT. This translates into CASSPSQGTGNQPQHF.

This chain uses TRBV16 with TRBJ2-7; 7 nucleotides match TRBD1. This CDR3 spans 14 amino acids. Germline values: CDR1 KGHSY, CDR2 FQNENV. V was clipped by 3 bases and J by 2 bases; unmatched bases: 4. This CDR3 reads CASSQARGTYEQYF. CDR3 nucleotides: TGTGCCAGCAGCCAGGCCAGGGGGACCTACGAGCAGTACTTC.

This clone was seen only a few times. The gene calls are TRBV5-6 and TRBJ1-1; no clear D. This CDR3 is built from 13 residues. Germline-derived CDR1 and CDR2 are SGHDT and YYEEEE. Trimming stripped 0 bases from V and 1 base from J, with 4 bases between. The CDR3 DNA is TGTGCCAGCAGCTTGGGTAAGAACACTGAAGCTTTCTTT. It yields the protein CASSLGKNTEAFF.

This clone is a singleton in its sample. CDR3 protein: CASSLGETGPYGYTF. The CDR3 DNA reads TGCGCCAGCAGCTTGGGGGAGACAGGGCCCTATGGCTACACCTTC. The chain employs TRBV5-1 and TRBJ1-2; 7 positions match TRBD1. This CDR3 has 15 residues. Germline CDR1 SGHRS, CDR2 YFSETQ. V shed 0 bases and J 4 bases; nucleotides not matched to a gene: 6.

This chain uses TRBV28 with TRBJ2-2; 8 bases are shared with TRBD1. The CDR3 length is 18 residues. Losses at the gene ends were 3 bases for V and 6 bases for J; bases not matched to a gene: 15. The germline CDR1 and CDR2 sequences are MDHEN and SYDVKM. This CDR3 is CASSFILSTGQVAGELFF. The CDR3 region has the DNA TGTGCCAGCAGTTTTATTCTCTCGACGGGACAGGTAGCCGGGGAGCTGTTTTTT.

J is TRBJ2-7 and V is TRBV7-2, with 9 bases identical to TRBD1. Germline values: CDR1 SGHTA, CDR2 FQGNSA. The V gene end was trimmed by 1 base and the J gene end by 2 bases; junction bases not matched to a gene: 3. The CDR3 is 15 residues long. The CDR3 sequence is CASSLGQGDTYEQYF. Here the CDR3 DNA reads TGTGCCAGCAGCTTAGGACAGGGGGATACCTACGAGCAGTACTTC.

The rearrangement links TRBV11-2 to TRBJ2-2, with 8 bases that match TRBD2. The V segment lost 5 bases and the J segment 6 bases; nucleotides outside the gene matches: 11. CDR1 is SGHAT, CDR2 FQNNGV, per germline. This CDR3 contains 16 residues. CDR3 nucleotide sequence: TGTGCCAGCAGCCTGTTTAGCGGGACTGCGGCCGGGGAGCTGTTTTTT. Protein product: CASSLFSGTAAGELFF. Looking up the rest from reference TRBV11-2 and TRBJ2-2 gives the full variable domain: EAGVAQSPRYKIIEKRQSVAFWCNPISGHATLYWYQQILGQGPKLLIQFQNNGVVDDSQLPKDRFSAERLKGVDSTLKIQPAKLEDSAVYLCASSLFSGTAAGELFFGEGSRLTVL.

The sample holds a few counts of this clone. This chain connects TRBV7-8 to TRBJ2-7; D gene unclear. V was pared by 2 bases and J by 2 bases, with 7 bases between. This CDR3 region has 13 residues. The germline V gene encodes CDR1 SGHVS and CDR2 FQNEAQ. CDR3 residues: CASSLSQAYEQYF. CDR3 coding DNA: TGTGCCAGCAGCTTAAGCCAAGCCTACGAGCAGTACTTC. Full variable domain (missing parts from reference TRBV7-8 and TRBJ2-7): GAGVSQSPRYKVAKRGQDVALRCDPISGHVSLFWYQQALGQGPEFLTYFQNEAQLDKSGLPSDRFFAERPEGSVSTLKIQRTQQEDSAVYLCASSLSQAYEQYFGPGTRLTVT.

This clone was observed a few times. The rearrangement links TRBV30 to TRBJ1-1, with D hard to call. The CDR3 is 14 residues long. Trimming shortened V by 0 bases and J by 2 bases, and 10 bases separated the two germline ends. The germline CDR1 and CDR2 sequences are GTSNPN and SVGIG (reference sequence). The CDR3 DNA reads as TGTGCCTGGAGTGTAGGATCCCTCAACACTGAAGCTTTCTTT. This sequence encodes CAWSVGSLNTEAFF. Combining the CDR3 with reference TRBV30 and TRBJ1-1 gives the whole variable domain SQTIHQWPATLVQPVGSPLSLECTVEGTSNPNLYWYRQAAGRGLQLLFYSVGIGQISSEVPQNLSASRPQDRQFILSSKKLLLSDSGFYLCAWSVGSLNTEAFFGQGTRLTVV.

In its sample, this clone was seen a few times. The chain uses TRBV19 and TRBJ2-7, with D unclear. Deletions cut 7 bases from V and 1 base from J, with 17 bases between. The CDR3 consists of 15 residues. From germline, CDR1 is LNHDA and CDR2 SQIVND (reference sequence). The CDR3 DNA sequence: TGTGCCAGTATCCCCTTTCACGACAAGTCCTACGAGCAGTACTTC. Translated: CASIPFHDKSYEQYF.

The CDR3 loop is CASSTQSRGDYGYTF. The CDR3 DNA reads as TGTGCCAGTAGTACGCAATCCCGGGGAGACTATGGCTACACCTTC. The chain is built from TRBV19 and TRBJ1-2; unclear D gene. Trimming took off 4 bases at V and 3 bases at J, with 15 bases between the two ends. CDR1 is LNHDA, CDR2 SQIVND, per germline (reference sequence). The CDR3 consists of 15 residues.

The gene calls are TRBV6-1 and TRBJ2-2, with 8 bases fitting TRBD1. The CDR3 is 15 residues long. Germline V lookup: CDR1 MNHNS, CDR2 SASEGT. The junction had 4 bases not matched to a gene; V was cut back by 6 bases and J by 1 base. The CDR3 DNA is TGTGCCAGCAGCGACAGGGGATGGAACACCGGGGAGCTGTTTTTT. It is translated as CASSDRGWNTGELFF.

This clone showed up just once. V gene TRBV6-5 combines with J gene TRBJ1-2, with D maybe TRBD1 (6 bases). This CDR3 is 13 amino acids long. With 6 bases removed from V and 4 bases from J, the gap between germline ends came to 12 bases. The germline V gene has CDR1 MNHEY and CDR2 SVGAGI. The DNA for the CDR3 is TGTGCCAGCAGCTGGGGGGCGGCCTATGGCTACACCTTC. Residues: CASSWGAAYGYTF.